One and the same sample provided the 17 T cell receptor beta chains below, sequenced in a study of blood T cell repertoires in COVID-19. Sequencing was performed with immunoSEQ multiplex PCR; in TCRdb, only in-frame clones are kept and a portion is missing. The data hold some 96,000 clones, with more than 70% observed a single time. The sequenced sample was peripheral blood. The receptors stem from a human donor in a cohort sampled during active COVID-19.

The CDR3 DNA follows: TGTGCCAGCAGTGAGGGGAGTAACTATGGCTACACCTTC. Encoded protein: CASSEGSNYGYTF. V usage is TRBV6-1 and J usage is TRBJ1-2; D not resolved. CDR1 and CDR2 (germline): MNHNS, SASEGT. Deletions cut 3 bases from V and 1 base from J, with 6 bases between. This CDR3 spans 13 amino acids.

This rearrangement joins TRBV10-3 to TRBJ2-2; 9 bases fit TRBD2. V was pared by 8 bases and J by 2 bases, with 6 bases of the junction left unmatched. Germline V gene sequence: CDR1 ENHRY, CDR2 SYGVKD. This CDR3 has 15 amino acids. This CDR3 is CAIRGLAINTGELFF. The CDR3 region has the DNA TGTGCCATCCGAGGACTAGCGATTAACACCGGGGAGCTGTTTTTT.

The V gene is TRBV5-1, the J gene TRBJ1-1; D is possibly TRBD1 (6 bases). This CDR3 comprises 15 residues. The germline gives CDR1 SGHRS, CDR2 YFSETQ. V was trimmed by 0 bases and J by 5 bases, leaving 14 bases between them. DNA of the CDR3: TGCGCCAGCAGCTTGGGGGGACAACCGGGGACTGAAGCTTTCTTT. This codes for CASSLGGQPGTEAFF.

The genes are TRBV29-1 and TRBJ2-5; a weak D match, TRBD2 (7 bases). V was shortened by 4 bases and J by 0 bases, with 12 bases between the two germline ends. The CDR3 spans 14 residues. Germline CDR1 and CDR2: SQVTM and ANQGSEA. CDR3 sequence: CSVARGGNQETQYF. The CDR3 coding sequence is TGCAGCGTTGCTCGCGGGGGCAACCAAGAGACCCAGTACTTC.

The chain employs TRBV11-3 and TRBJ2-1; 9 positions match TRBD2. In germline, CDR1 is SGHNT, CDR2 YENEEA. The V and J ends lost 3 bases and 4 bases, in that order; junction bases with no gene match: 7. The CDR3 consists of 16 residues. In DNA, the CDR3 is TGTGCCAGCAGCTTTAGCGGGAGAGCGGGTTACAATGAGCAGTTCTTC. Translation gives CASSFSGRAGYNEQFF.

This sequence joins TRBV5-1 and TRBJ1-3; no firm D call. Trimming took 4 bases from V and 4 from J, leaving 24 bases between them. This CDR3 spans 18 amino acids. Germline V CDR1 and CDR2: SGHRS, YFSETQ. The CDR3 DNA is TGCGCCAGCAGCCTAGGGCTCACCACGGACTTAACCGGAAACACCATATATTTT. Translating it yields CASSLGLTTDLTGNTIYF.

The rearrangement uses TRBV5-1 and TRBJ1-4; D is unresolved. Trimming removed 2 bases from V and 12 bases from J, with 11 bases in between. Germline CDR1 reads SGHRS; CDR2 reads YFSETQ. This CDR3 contains 12 residues. CDR3 bases: TGCGCCAGCAGCTTTGAGGGCAGGCAACTGTTTTTT. It is translated as CASSFEGRQLFF.

The J gene is TRBJ2-3, the V gene TRBV11-2; 11 positions agree with TRBD2. The CDR3 covers 18 residues. The V and J ends lost 6 bases and 5 bases, in that order; junction bases with no gene match: 16. Germline V gene data show CDR1 as SGHAT and CDR2 as FQNNGV. The CDR3 sequence: CASRKGLASGRKGDTQYF. The DNA of the CDR3 is TGTGCCAGCAGGAAGGGATTGGCTAGCGGGAGGAAGGGAGATACGCAGTATTTT.

The CDR3 loop is CASSVGVSGNTIYF. CDR3 bases: TGTGCCAGCAGCGTAGGTGTATCTGGAAACACCATATATTTT. The V gene is TRBV9, the J gene TRBJ1-3; D is unresolved. The CDR3 has 14 residues. Trimming removed 0 bases at V and 1 base at J, with 5 bases between. CDR1 SGDLS and CDR2 YYNGEE come from the germline V gene.

The chain has TRBV3-1 (or the pseudogene TRBV3-2) and TRBJ1-2, with D perhaps TRBD1 (6 bases). The CDR3 consists of 14 residues. Germline CDR1 is LGHDT and CDR2 is YNNKEL (reference sequence). Trimming took off 1 base at V and 4 bases at J, with 10 bases between the two ends. The CDR3 DNA follows: TGTGCCAGCAGCCAAGTCGGACAGCTCTATGGCTACACCTTC. It specifies CASSQVGQLYGYTF.

A few counts support this clone. In DNA, the CDR3 is TGTGCCAGCAGTTACGCCTGGCCTCAGCCCCAGCATTTT. It is translated as CASSYAWPQPQHF. The chain uses TRBV6-2 or TRBV6-3 and TRBJ1-5, with D unresolved. Trimming cost V 2 bases and J 6 bases, with 8 bases left between them. Per germline, CDR1 MNHEY and CDR2 SVGEGT. The CDR3 totals 13 residues.

The gene calls are TRBV12-3 or TRBV12-4 and TRBJ1-2; D is unresolved. Trimming pared 5 bases from V and 0 bases from J, leaving 4 bases between. The CDR3 runs 12 residues. CDR3 DNA: TGTGCCAGCAGTCAGACTAACTATGGCTACACCTTC. This gives the protein CASSQTNYGYTF.

The gene calls are TRBV5-4 and TRBJ1-1, with 8 nucleotides matching TRBD1. The CDR3 has 15 residues. Looked up from germline, CDR1 is SGHNT and CDR2 is YYREEE (reference sequence). Trimming removed 3 bases from V and 1 base from J; junction bases left unmatched: 5. CDR3 in DNA: TGTGCCAGCAGCTCAGGGGGCAAAGGGAACACTGAAGCTTTCTTT. The encoded protein is CASSSGGKGNTEAFF.

The chain combines TRBV6-5 with TRBJ1-5, with TRBD1 identical over 9 bases. Per the germline V gene, CDR1 is MNHEY and CDR2 is SVGAGI. V shed 10 bases and J 3 bases; nucleotides not matched to a gene: 7. The CDR3 spans 14 residues. This CDR3 is CATRGQGSNQPQHF. CDR3 nucleotides: TGTGCCACCAGAGGACAGGGGTCCAATCAGCCCCAGCATTTT.

This clone turned up a few times. The chain recombines TRBV4-3 with TRBJ2-7, with TRBD2 identical over 11 bases. Germline V gene data show CDR1 as LGHNA and CDR2 as YSLEER. The CDR3 is 15 amino acids. The J segment lost 1 base and the V segment lost 6 bases, leaving 5 bases of the junction unmatched. CDR3 region: CASSQVAGGSYEQYF. CDR3 nucleotide sequence: TGCGCCAGCAGTCAGGTAGCGGGAGGGTCCTACGAGCAGTACTTC.

The genes are TRBV7-2 and TRBJ2-2; D gene uncertain. Between the trimmed V and J ends, which lost 5 bases and 1 base, there was a span of 11 bases. The germline V gene encodes CDR1 SGHTA and CDR2 FQGNSA. The CDR3 is made up of 15 amino acids. CDR3 nucleotides: TGTGCCAGCAGCCCCCAGGCTGGGAACACCGGGGAGCTGTTTTTT. This translates into CASSPQAGNTGELFF.

J is TRBJ2-1 and V is TRBV10-2, with 10 bases that match TRBD2. The germline V gene encodes CDR1 WSHSY and CDR2 SAAADI. Trimming cost V 3 bases and J 8 bases; bases outside gene matches: 10. This CDR3 has 16 amino acids. CDR3 bases: TGCGCCAGCAGTGAATCTGTAGCGGGGGGTTTTGATGAGCAGTTCTTC. Protein sequence: CASSESVAGGFDEQFF.